Shown below are 17 T cell receptor beta chains from a single sample sequenced in a study of blood T cell repertoires in COVID-19. Repertoires were generated with immunoSEQ multiplex PCR, while TCRdb's copy carries only in-frame clones and drops some. The table lists approximately 85,000 clones, 86% of them singletons. The sample consisted of peripheral blood. The source of these receptors is a man in his forties or fifties with active or convalescent COVID-19.

The rearrangement links TRBV4-3 to TRBJ1-4; TRBD1 is a possible D gene (6 bases). Trimming cost V 1 base and J 1 base, with 10 bases left between them. CDR3 length: 16 residues. Germline CDR1 reads LGHNA; CDR2 reads YSLEER. The CDR3 is CASSQAKTGTNEKLFF. The CDR3, as DNA: TGCGCCAGCAGCCAAGCAAAGACAGGAACTAATGAAAAACTGTTTTTT.

The rearrangement joins TRBV6-5 to TRBJ2-3; 8 nucleotides match TRBD2. Trimming took 5 bases from V and 3 from J; bases not matched to a gene: 4. The CDR3 has 14 residues. Germline V lookup: CDR1 MNHEY, CDR2 SVGAGI. The chain's CDR3 is CASSRSGGTDTQYF. The CDR3 coding sequence is TGTGCCAGCAGTAGGTCGGGGGGGACAGATACGCAGTATTTT.

This clone has a handful of counts. Written as DNA, the CDR3 is TGTGCCAGTAGTACCCCTAGGGGAGGCTCGCGGGAGACCCAGTACTTC. Translation gives CASSTPRGGSRETQYF. The rearrangement links TRBV19 to TRBJ2-5, with D possibly matching TRBD2 (6 bases). V lost 4 bases, J lost 5 bases, and 20 bases lay in between. Germline V gene lookup returns CDR1 LNHDA and CDR2 SQIVND (reference sequence). CDR3 length: 16 residues.

This chain uses TRBV3-1 (or the pseudogene TRBV3-2) with TRBJ1-1, with D hard to call. Germline V gives CDR1 LGHDT, CDR2 YNNKEL (reference sequence). The CDR3 spans 17 residues. V lost 6 bases to trimming and J lost 5 bases, with 25 bases between them. In DNA form, the CDR3 reads TGTGCCAGCAGGTTACCGACCCGGCTGAGGCGGCGGACTGAAGCTTTCTTT. This translates into CASRLPTRLRRRTEAFF.

This chain links TRBV11-2 with TRBJ2-3; the match to TRBD2 covers 9 bases. CDR3 length: 14 amino acids. J was trimmed by 6 bases and V by 5 bases; bases with no gene match: 6. CDR1 SGHAT and CDR2 FQNNGV come from the germline V gene. This CDR3 reads CASSPSGGLDTQYF. DNA for the CDR3: TGTGCCAGCAGCCCCAGCGGGGGGCTCGATACGCAGTATTTT.

The rearrangement joins TRBV18 to TRBJ1-1; D is undetermined. CDR3 size: 15 residues. V gave up 4 bases and J gave up 0 bases, with 12 bases separating them. The germline CDR1 and CDR2 sequences are KGHSH and LQKENI. The CDR3 nucleotides read TGTGCCAGCTCACTCGACAAGTCCCTGAACACTGAAGCTTTCTTT. Translating gives CASSLDKSLNTEAFF.

The V gene is TRBV23-1, the J gene TRBJ2-1, with D perhaps matching TRBD2 (5 bases). TRBV23-1 is noted as an ORF with a role that remains uncertain. There are 18 residues in the CDR3. The V end was cut by 4 bases, the J end by 2 bases, with 21 bases between. The CDR3 nucleotides read TGCGCCAGCAGTCCTAACCGAGGGATGAGTACCCCCTACAATGAGCAGTTCTTC. Its translation is CASSPNRGMSTPYNEQFF.

The CDR3 DNA reads as TGTGCCAGCAGTTTAGGTTTAGGACTAGCGGTCCAAGAGACCCAGTACTTC. This encodes CASSLGLGLAVQETQYF. The J gene is TRBJ2-5, the V gene TRBV28; 10 nucleotides align to TRBD2. The J segment lost 1 base and the V segment lost 2 bases, leaving 7 bases of the junction unmatched. Germline values: CDR1 MDHEN, CDR2 SYDVKM. The CDR3 has 17 amino acids.

This chain joins TRBV24-1 and TRBJ1-5; 7 nucleotides agree with TRBD1. V dropped 6 bases and J dropped 5; count of bases not matched to a gene: 6. Germline assignment: CDR1 KGHDR and CDR2 SFDVKD. The CDR3 runs 14 residues. The CDR3 nucleotides read TGTGCCACCAGTCCCGGGACAGCTTATCAGCCCCAGCATTTT. Its protein is CATSPGTAYQPQHF.

The chain has TRBV15 and TRBJ1-3; 7 nucleotides line up with TRBD1. In germline, CDR1 is LNHNV, CDR2 YYDKDF (reference sequence). V was clipped by 5 bases and J by 2 bases; unmatched bases: 6. The CDR3 totals 15 residues. This CDR3 is CATSPRQGTGNTIYF. CDR3 nucleotide sequence: TGTGCCACCAGCCCTCGACAGGGAACTGGAAACACCATATATTTT.

In its sample, this clone was seen once. The V and J genes are TRBV18 and TRBJ2-7; D unresolved. Germline CDR1 is KGHSH and CDR2 is LQKENI. V was trimmed by 2 bases and J by 0 bases, leaving 11 bases between them. This CDR3 comprises 15 residues. The CDR3 DNA follows: TGTGCCAGCTCACCATCGCAGGCAACCTCCTACGAGCAGTACTTC. Amino acids: CASSPSQATSYEQYF.

V is TRBV30 and J is TRBJ2-3, with 13 positions matching TRBD2. Trimming removed 2 bases from V and 1 base from J; junction bases left unmatched: 9. The germline gives CDR1 GTSNPN, CDR2 SVGIG (reference sequence). The CDR3 contains 18 residues. In DNA, the CDR3 is TGTGCCTGGAGTAGAACTAGCGGGGGGGCCGGGGGCACAGATACGCAGTATTTT. It is translated as CAWSRTSGGAGGTDTQYF.

The V call is TRBV6-2 or TRBV6-3, the J call TRBJ1-5; weak D call: TRBD1 (6 bases). V was pared by 0 bases and J by 7 bases, with 13 bases between. The CDR3 loop spans 15 amino acids. The germline CDR1 and CDR2 sequences are MNHEY and SVGEGT. The CDR3: CASSYSGRGGQPQHF. The CDR3 DNA reads as TGTGCCAGCAGTTACTCCGGCAGGGGTGGACAGCCCCAGCATTTT.

The chain recombines TRBV9 with TRBJ2-1; D perhaps matches TRBD2 (5 bases). CDR1 is SGDLS, CDR2 YYNGEE, per germline. CDR3 length: 16 amino acids. Trimming stripped 0 bases from V and 0 bases from J, with 10 bases between. CDR3 nucleotide sequence: TGTGCCAGCAGCGTAGACCTAGGGAGCTCCTACAATGAGCAGTTCTTC. Protein product: CASSVDLGSSYNEQFF.

The chain uses TRBV4-3 and TRBJ1-4; 9 nucleotides agree with TRBD1. Looked up from germline, CDR1 is LGHNA and CDR2 is YSLEER. Losses at the gene ends were 2 bases for V and 7 bases for J; bases not matched to a gene: 5. The CDR3 consists of 15 residues. The CDR3 DNA reads as TGCGCCAGCAGCCAACAACAGGGGGCGGTTGAAAAACTGTTTTTT. Translation: CASSQQQGAVEKLFF.

The chain carries TRBV5-6 and TRBJ2-1; 10 positions match TRBD2. In germline, CDR1 is SGHDT, CDR2 YYEEEE. The CDR3 is 17 amino acids. V was pared by 4 bases and J by 3 bases, with 10 bases of the junction left unmatched. The CDR3 coding sequence is TGTGCCAGCAGCCGCCCACATTCTAGCGGGAGCTACAATGAGCAGTTCTTC. This codes for CASSRPHSSGSYNEQFF. Together with reference TRBV5-6 and TRBJ2-1, the CDR3 gives the full variable domain: DAGVTQSPTHLIKTRGQQVTLRCSPKSGHDTVSWYQQALGQGPQFIFQYYEEEERQRGNFPDRFSGHQFPNYSSELNVNALLLGDSALYLCASSRPHSSGSYNEQFFGPGTRLTVL.

The gene calls are TRBV6-2 or TRBV6-3 and TRBJ2-3; 7 bases align to TRBD1. There are 17 residues in the CDR3. J gave up 3 bases and V 4 bases, and 13 bases lay outside the gene matches. CDR1 and CDR2 (germline): MNHEY, SVGEGT. The CDR3 coding sequence is TGTGCCAGCAGTTCGCCGGGACAGAGCTTTAATACAGATACGCAGTATTTT. The encoded protein is CASSSPGQSFNTDTQYF.